This entry lists 3 T cell receptor beta chains sequenced from one sample in a study of monozygotic twins with inflammatory bowel disease. TCRdb reprocessed the 5' RACE reads and stores each CDR3 protein as one record, lacking DNA. Found here are about 380,000 distinct CDR3 sequences; the top ten clones hold approximately 2.4%. The sample was blood. These receptors were taken from a human donor with ulcerative colitis or Crohn's disease, or a healthy co-twin of an affected twin (not recorded which).

J is TRBJ2-7 and V is TRBV20-1; without DNA, the TCRdb call of TRBD1 cannot be checked. Per the germline V gene, CDR1 is DFQATT and CDR2 is SNEGSKA (reference sequence). The CDR3 is 13 amino acids. This CDR3 is CRLARDSVYEQYF.

This chain uses TRBV5-1 with TRBJ2-2; TCRdb returns TRBD2, unconfirmable since there is no DNA. The CDR3 runs to 17 residues. CDR1 and CDR2 (germline): SGHRS, YFSETQ. The CDR3 here is CASSLGPTSPNTGELFF.

The V call is TRBV5-5, the J call TRBJ1-1. CDR3 size: 13 residues. Germline V CDR1 and CDR2: SGHKS, YYEKEE (reference sequence). This CDR3 reads CASSRTLNTEAFF.